This T cell receptor (beta chain) was sequenced during a study of OX40 agonist ivuxolimab in advanced cancers. General study findings and limits: Among expanded peripheral T cells, antigen specificity went undetermined. Low clonal expansion, among the lowest seen, marked partial responders at 0.1-3.0 mg/kg.

A note on this clone: Its antigen remains unidentified.

Autoimmune disease history or systemic immunosuppression meant exclusion. Here immunoSEQ multiplex PCR was the method, and the copy in TCRdb shows in-frame clones only, minus some. The profile covers approximately 50,000 clones, with roughly 89% appearing a single time and approximately 0.61% taken by the ten largest. Germline V gene sequence: CDR1 SGHRS, CDR2 YFSETQ. The CDR3 is 15 residues long. The V segment lost 0 bases and the J segment 2 bases; nucleotides outside the gene matches: 5. The chain recombines TRBV5-1 with TRBJ2-7; 7 bases align to TRBD2. The material sequenced was CD4+ or CD8+ T cells sorted from blood, taken in a trial of the OX40 agonist ivuxolimab. This TCR was recovered from an adult with an advanced solid tumor such as melanoma, head and neck, liver or kidney cancer. The CDR3 region has the DNA TGCGCCAGCAGCTTGGAAGCGGGGAACACCTACGAGCAGTACTTC. Translated: CASSLEAGNTYEQYF. The full variable domain, in which reference TRBV5-1 and TRBJ2-7 provide the parts outside the CDR3, is KAGVTQTPRYLIKTRGQQVTLSCSPISGHRSVSWYQQTPGQGLQFLFEYFSETQRNKGNFPGRFSGRQFSNSRSEMNVSTLELGDSALYLCASSLEAGNTYEQYFGPGTRLTVT.